This TCR beta chain comes out of a study of blood T cell repertoires in COVID-19. Study background: COVID-19 samples, acute and convalescent, were from the United States, Italy and Spain. PBMCs, B-cell-depleted T cells, or T cells were the source of the cDNA or gDNA that made up the material.

V shed 3 bases and J 4 bases; nucleotides not matched to a gene: 10. The CDR3 totals 16 residues. Germline CDR1 reads GTSNPN; CDR2 reads SVGIG (reference sequence). Seattle-derived patients entered the study during active infection and were followed longitudinally. Authors' analysis steps: Reference gene primer amplification in the assay estimated nucleated cell counts. Using immunoSEQ multiplex PCR, the repertoire was profiled, and TCRdb retains in-frame clones only, with some absent. D and trimming come from the DNA, and the V and J calls and clone size come from that table. The repertoire holds about 150,000 clones, with less than 90% as singletons.

Sequences were obtained from peripheral blood. The chain uses TRBV30 and TRBJ2-2, with TRBD2 matching 8 bases. This clonotype was sampled from a human donor with COVID-19, enrolled during active disease. The donor label of this sample is uncertain. CDR3 amino acids: CAWRGLAGGPTGELFF. The CDR3 DNA reads TGTGCCTGGAGGGGCCTCGCGGGAGGTCCCACCGGGGAGCTGTTTTTT.